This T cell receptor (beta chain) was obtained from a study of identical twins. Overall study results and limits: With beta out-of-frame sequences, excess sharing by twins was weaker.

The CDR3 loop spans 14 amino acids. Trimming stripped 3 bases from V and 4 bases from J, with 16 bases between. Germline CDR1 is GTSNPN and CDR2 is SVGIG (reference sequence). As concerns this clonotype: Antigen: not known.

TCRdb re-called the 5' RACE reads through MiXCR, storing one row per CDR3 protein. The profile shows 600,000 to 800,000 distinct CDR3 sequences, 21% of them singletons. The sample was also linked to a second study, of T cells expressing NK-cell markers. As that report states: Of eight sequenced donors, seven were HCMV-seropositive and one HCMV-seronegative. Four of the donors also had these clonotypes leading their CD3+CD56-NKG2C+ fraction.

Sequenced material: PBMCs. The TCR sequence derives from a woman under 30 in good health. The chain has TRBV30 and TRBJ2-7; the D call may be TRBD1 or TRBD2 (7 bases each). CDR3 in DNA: TGTGCCTGGAGGGGAGGGACAGACCATTACGAGCAGTACTTC. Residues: CAWRGGTDHYEQYF.